What follows are 19 T cell receptor beta chains derived from one specimen sequenced in a study of T cell repertoires in cytomegalovirus infection. TCRdb passed the reads through MiXCR, listing each CDR3 protein once. The repertoire holds hundreds of thousands of distinct CDR3 sequences, with 33% as singletons. These receptors' antigens are unknown. The sample here was cultured PBMCs, taken from culture after CMV antigen stimulation. These receptors were obtained from a human donor in good health (CMV status not recorded). Some clones in this sample may be carry-over from other donors' samples.

This clonotype was observed a few times. V gene TRBV7-2 combines with J gene TRBJ2-1; weak D call: TRBD2 (6 bases). From germline, CDR1 is SGHTA and CDR2 FQGNSA. V lost 3 bases, J lost 3 bases, and 12 bases lay in between. The CDR3 has 15 residues. CDR3 amino acids: CASSLRRDLYNEQFF. CDR3 nucleotide sequence: TGTGCCAGCAGCTTGAGGAGGGACCTCTACAATGAGCAGTTCTTC. The whole variable domain, remainder taken from reference TRBV7-2 and TRBJ2-1, is GAGVSQSPSNKVTEKGKDVELRCDPISGHTALYWYRQSLGQGLEFLIYFQGNSAPDKSGLPSDRFSAERTGGSVSTLTIQRTQQEDSAVYLCASSLRRDLYNEQFFGPGTRLTVL.

This clonotype showed up just a few times. This chain links TRBV7-9 with TRBJ1-6, with D possibly being TRBD1 (6 bases). V shed 2 bases and J shed 7 bases, with 18 bases lying between them. The CDR3 is 17 amino acids. CDR1 SEHNR and CDR2 FQNEAQ come from the germline V gene (reference sequence). CDR3 amino acids: CASSLKLGGAWNSPLHF. In DNA form, the CDR3 reads TGTGCCAGCAGCTTAAAGTTGGGGGGCGCTTGGAATTCACCCCTCCACTTT.

In this sample, this clonotype turned up many times. The rearrangement uses TRBV7-2 and TRBJ2-2; maybe TRBD1 (6 bases). V dropped 2 bases and J dropped 13 bases, with 11 bases sitting between them. The CDR3 is 12 residues long. Germline V CDR1 and CDR2: SGHTA, FQGNSA. The CDR3 DNA follows: TGTGCCAGCAGCTTACCGGGACAAGGGCTGTTTTTT. The encoded protein is CASSLPGQGLFF.

This clonotype was seen more than once but under ten times. This chain joins TRBV4-2 and TRBJ1-1; weak D call: TRBD1 (5 bases). The germline gives CDR1 LGHNA, CDR2 YNFKEQ. V lost 0 bases and J 7 bases, leaving 15 bases between the germline ends. There are 15 residues in the CDR3. CDR3 in DNA: TGTGCCAGCAGCCAAGAATGGGGGAGGGGCGATGAAGCTTTCTTT. Residues: CASSQEWGRGDEAFF.

On this clonotype: One junction end disagrees with the germline gene, perhaps due to a read error. V usage is TRBV11-2 and J usage is TRBJ2-1; 11 bases agree with TRBD1. This CDR3 spans 15 amino acids. CDR1 is SGHAT and CDR2 is FQNNGV in the germline V gene. The CDR3 nucleotides read TGTGCCAGCAGCTTATATGGGACAGGGGGAATAGCGGGAACCTTC. It codes for CASSLYGTGGIAGTF.

This clonotype was seen a few times. The chain links TRBV2 to TRBJ2-1; 12 bases agree with TRBD2. Germline assignment: CDR1 SNHLY and CDR2 FYNNEI. V shed 4 bases, J shed 10 bases, and the junction held 14 bases outside the gene matches. The CDR3 covers 17 residues. CDR3 region: CASSAPERTSGTWEQFF. CDR3 nucleotide sequence: TGTGCCAGCAGTGCCCCTGAGAGGACTAGCGGGACCTGGGAGCAGTTCTTC.

The table lists this clonotype with a few counts. This rearrangement joins TRBV29-1 to TRBJ1-1; 12 positions match TRBD1. The CDR3 runs to 16 residues. In germline, CDR1 is SQVTM, CDR2 ANQGSEA. Germline trimming cut 7 bases from V and 1 base from J; bases unmatched to any gene: 10. The DNA of the CDR3 is TGCAGCGCATCCGGGACAGGGGGCTATCGGAACACTGAAGCTTTCTTT. Its translation: CSASGTGGYRNTEAFF.

The rearrangement links TRBV7-6 to TRBJ2-4; 7 nucleotides align to TRBD2. The ends lost 3 bases at V and 14 bases at J; junction bases unmatched: 7. This CDR3 is built from 12 residues. The germline V gene encodes CDR1 SGHVS and CDR2 FNYEAQ. The CDR3 nucleotides read TGTGCCAGCAGCTTCGGGGAGGGTGGGGAGTACTTC. Translated, it gives CASSFGEGGEYF.

This clonotype was picked up a small number of times. The chain has TRBV12-3 or TRBV12-4 and TRBJ2-1, with D maybe TRBD2 (5 bases). The ends were cut back, 6 bases at V and 5 bases at J, with 14 bases in the middle. The CDR3 runs 14 residues. CDR3 amino acids: CASSHSLGDNEQFF. The CDR3 nucleotides read TGTGCCAGCAGCCATTCTCTCGGGGACAATGAGCAGTTCTTC.

The rearrangement links TRBV29-1 to TRBJ1-5; D may be TRBD1 (5 bases). V gave up 6 bases and J gave up 4 bases, with 16 bases separating them. Germline V gene lookup returns CDR1 SQVTM and CDR2 ANQGSEA. The CDR3 loop spans 14 amino acids. The CDR3 protein is CSVARDGTNQPQHF. The DNA for the CDR3 is TGCAGCGTCGCCCGGGACGGTACTAATCAGCCCCAGCATTTT.

Remarks on this clonotype: With a much larger clone just one base away, this may be a read error. This chain joins TRBV7-2 and TRBJ2-5; 11 positions match TRBD2. The CDR3 consists of 13 residues. The germline V gene has CDR1 SGHTA and CDR2 FQGNSA. The CDR3 is CVSEGLAAETQYF. CDR3 in DNA: TGTGTCAGCGAGGGACTAGCGGCAGAGACCCAGTACTTC.

The chain recombines TRBV20-1 with TRBJ2-1, with D possibly being TRBD1 or TRBD2 (6 bases each). The CDR3 is made up of 15 amino acids. With 6 bases removed from V and 3 bases from J, the gap between germline ends came to 18 bases. CDR1 and CDR2 from the germline V gene are DFQATT and SNEGSKA (reference sequence). CDR3 sequence reads: CSATGAARDYNEQFF. The CDR3 nucleotides read TGCAGTGCCACGGGGGCTGCGCGGGACTACAATGAGCAGTTCTTC.

The chain has TRBV6-2 or TRBV6-3 and TRBJ2-5; 10 bases fit TRBD2. This CDR3 comprises 16 residues. The germline CDR1 and CDR2 sequences are MNHEY and SVGEGT. J was trimmed by 1 base and V by 5 bases; bases with no gene match: 7. CDR3 amino acids: CASSTRTSGFQETQYF. In DNA form, the CDR3 reads TGTGCCAGCAGTACCCGGACTAGCGGATTCCAAGAGACCCAGTACTTC.

The chain employs TRBV20-1 and TRBJ2-7, with a weak D call TRBD1 (5 bases). CDR1 DFQATT and CDR2 SNEGSKA come from the germline V gene (reference sequence). The CDR3 spans 11 residues. The germline V and J ends were trimmed by 5 bases and 5 bases, with 10 bases remaining between them. The CDR3 sequence is CSAGASDEQYF. The CDR3 DNA sequence: TGCAGTGCTGGGGCGAGTGACGAGCAGTACTTC.

The V call is TRBV15, the J call TRBJ1-5; D ambiguous. V lost 1 base, J lost 1 base, and 14 bases lay in between. Per germline, CDR1 LNHNV and CDR2 YYDKDF (reference sequence). The length of the CDR3 is 17 residues. The CDR3 coding sequence is TGTGCCACCAGCAGAGGGGAGGGCCTGGGGAGCAATCAGCCCCAGCATTTT. As protein: CATSRGEGLGSNQPQHF.

Regarding this clonotype: A read error may explain this, as a much larger clone is one base away. The V call is TRBV6-6, the J call TRBJ1-1; TRBD1 might be the D (5 bases). The CDR3 consists of 13 residues. V lost 2 bases to trimming and J lost 4 bases, with 8 bases between them. Germline lookup yields CDR1 MNHNY and CDR2 SVGAGI (reference sequence). DNA of the CDR3: TGTGCCAGCAGTTACCGGGGGACCACTGAAGCTTTCTTT. It specifies CASSYRGTTEAFF.

This chain uses TRBV5-1 with TRBJ2-1; TRBD1 agrees at 8 bases. The CDR3 has 13 residues. V was pared by 4 bases and J by 8 bases, with 5 bases of the junction left unmatched. Per germline, CDR1 SGHRS and CDR2 YFSETQ. CDR3 amino acids: CASSPDRADEQFF. In DNA form, the CDR3 reads TGCGCCAGCAGCCCGGACAGGGCGGATGAGCAGTTCTTC.

This clonotype was counted a few times. The J gene is TRBJ2-3, the V gene TRBV27; D call uncertain. V gave up 5 bases and J gave up 4 bases, with 10 bases separating them. Germline loops: CDR1 MNHEY, CDR2 SMNVEV (reference sequence). The CDR3 sequence is 13 residues long. The CDR3 nucleotides are TGTGCCAGCAGTATGGTTTTCGCAGATACGCAGTATTTT. This gives the protein CASSMVFADTQYF.

The chain uses TRBV6-8 and TRBJ1-6, with a possible D match to TRBD1 (5 bases). Germline-derived CDR1 and CDR2 are MNHGY and SAAAGT. This CDR3 contains 14 residues. Deletions cut 8 bases from V and 10 bases from J, with 18 bases between. CDR3 in amino acids: CASFFRAGESPLHF. In DNA form, the CDR3 reads TGTGCCAGCTTTTTCAGGGCGGGAGAATCACCCCTCCACTTT.